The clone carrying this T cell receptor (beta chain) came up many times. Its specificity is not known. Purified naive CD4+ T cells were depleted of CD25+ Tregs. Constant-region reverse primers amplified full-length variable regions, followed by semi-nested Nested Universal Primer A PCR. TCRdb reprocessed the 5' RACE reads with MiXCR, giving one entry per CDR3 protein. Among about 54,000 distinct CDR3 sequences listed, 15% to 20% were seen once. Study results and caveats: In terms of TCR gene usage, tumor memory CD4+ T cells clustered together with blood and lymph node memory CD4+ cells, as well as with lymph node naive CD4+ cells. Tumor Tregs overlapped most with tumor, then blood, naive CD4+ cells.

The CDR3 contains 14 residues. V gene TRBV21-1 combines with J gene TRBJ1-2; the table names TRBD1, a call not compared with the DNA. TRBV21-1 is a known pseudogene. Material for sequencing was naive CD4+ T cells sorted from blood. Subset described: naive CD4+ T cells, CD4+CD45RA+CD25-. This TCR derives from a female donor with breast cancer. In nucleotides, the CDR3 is TGTGCCAGCAGCGACGGGGGACAGCCCTATGGCTACACCTTC. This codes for CASSDGGQPYGYTF.